The present TCR beta chain was sequenced within a study of early T cells in non-severe SARS-CoV-2 infection. Turning to the study itself: The chains were unpaired, and the sequenced material was bulk RNA from unsorted whole blood. Points from the study as a whole: The study's VDJdb matching favored anti-spike CD8 responses and missed private and CD4 specificities.

The TCR library protocol was used to attach unique molecular identifiers. These identifiers were attached to individual cDNA molecules. MiXCR, applied by TCRdb to the 5' RACE reads, yields one record per CDR3 protein. There are 25,000 to 30,000 distinct CDR3 sequences in the sample; about 5% occur only once, and 3.5% to 5% lies in the top ten. This clonotype was counted ten times or more. Its matching antigen is unknown. The CDR3 runs 14 residues. CDR1 is MNHEY, CDR2 SVGEGT, per germline. Trimming pared 7 bases from V and 6 bases from J, leaving 18 bases between. The gene calls are TRBV6-2 or TRBV6-3 and TRBJ1-1; a weak D match, TRBD1 (5 bases). The sequence was obtained from an adult who was a healthcare worker with PCR-confirmed SARS-CoV-2 infection or an uninfected control (not recorded which). The specimen was whole blood. The CDR3 coding sequence is TGTGCCAGCAAAATCGGACGTGAGACAGCTGAAGCTTTCTTT. Its translation is CASKIGRETAEAFF.